This TCR beta chain was identified during a study of cytomegalovirus exposure and HLA in healthy donors. Study outcomes and limitations: Altogether, 150 to 200 TCR beta chains were recorded as cytomegalovirus-associated. CMV serostatus was the only immune exposure information that was available. Across donors, most TCRs were seen rarely, yet some public ones were widespread.

The ends were cut back, 3 bases at V and 10 bases at J, with 7 bases in the middle. Per the germline V gene, CDR1 is MNHEY and CDR2 is SMNVEV (reference sequence). The CDR3 is 12 amino acids. Unrecorded immune exposures were likely, despite nominal health at sampling. Concerning this clone itself: No antigen is known for it.

In the PCR, 60 Vbeta and 13 Jbeta primers were used. Produced via immunoSEQ multiplex PCR; TCRdb's table is partial and in-frame only. The data show some 150,000 clones, just over 70% seen once. The receptor comes from a human donor in good health. Sequenced: PBMCs. The chain links TRBV27 to TRBJ1-6; D gene ambiguous. The CDR3 region is CASSFFASPLHF. The CDR3 nucleotides are TGTGCCAGCAGTTTTTTTGCGTCACCCCTCCACTTT.